This entry describes one T cell receptor beta chain. Likely a read error: the CDR3 ends without its conserved phenylalanine or tryptophan. The DNA is left out, because the CDR3 cannot be placed on it with certainty; the CDR3 is given as TCRdb lists it. Amplified TCR beta CDR3 regions were obtained using RNA transcripts as template. Amplification began with first-round RT-PCR using HTBI primers, then second-round multiplex PCR was performed. TCRdb reprocessed the multiplex PCR reads with MiXCR, giving one entry per CDR3 protein. The sample contains around 51,000 distinct CDR3 sequences, about 50% of which appear only once. Germline-derived CDR1 and CDR2 are LNHDA and SQIVND (reference sequence). The CDR3 extends over 21 residues, inclusive of both ends. This specimen belongs to a study of Graves' ophthalmopathy and Graves' hyperthyroidism.

Sequenced: peripheral blood. The sequence derives from an adult man with Graves' ophthalmopathy. V gene TRBV19 combines with J gene TRBJ1-5; TRBD1, as called in the table, went unchecked against the DNA. The CDR3 protein is CASRTGTADEKLFFGSGTQHC.